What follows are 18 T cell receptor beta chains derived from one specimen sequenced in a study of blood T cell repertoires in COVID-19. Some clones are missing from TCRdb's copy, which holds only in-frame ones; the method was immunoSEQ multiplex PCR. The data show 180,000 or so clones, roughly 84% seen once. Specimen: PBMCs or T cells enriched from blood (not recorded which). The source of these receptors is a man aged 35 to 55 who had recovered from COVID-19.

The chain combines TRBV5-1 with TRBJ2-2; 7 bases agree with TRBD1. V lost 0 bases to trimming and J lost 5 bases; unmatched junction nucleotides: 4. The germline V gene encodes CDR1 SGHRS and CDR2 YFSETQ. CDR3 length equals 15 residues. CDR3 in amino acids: CASSLAATGTGELFF. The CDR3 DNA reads TGCGCCAGCAGCTTGGCCGCGACAGGGACCGGGGAGCTGTTTTTT.

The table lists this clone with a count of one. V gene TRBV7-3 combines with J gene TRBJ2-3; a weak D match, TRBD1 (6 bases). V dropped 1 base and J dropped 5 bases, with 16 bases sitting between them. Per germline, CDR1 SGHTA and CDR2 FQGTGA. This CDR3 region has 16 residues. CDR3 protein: CASSLKWGQPEDTQYF. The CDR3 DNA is TGTGCCAGCAGCTTAAAGTGGGGACAACCTGAAGATACGCAGTATTTT. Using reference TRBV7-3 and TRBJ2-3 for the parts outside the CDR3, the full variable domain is GAGVSQTPSNKVTEKGKYVELRCDPISGHTALYWYRQSLGQGPEFLIYFQGTGAADDSGLPNDRFFAVRPEGSVSTLKIQRTERGDSAVYLCASSLKWGQPEDTQYFGPGTRLTVL.

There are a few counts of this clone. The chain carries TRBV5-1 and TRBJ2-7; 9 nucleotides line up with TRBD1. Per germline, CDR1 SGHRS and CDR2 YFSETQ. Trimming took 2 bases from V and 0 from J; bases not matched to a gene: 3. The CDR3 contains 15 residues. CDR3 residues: CASSFGQGPSYEQYF. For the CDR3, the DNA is TGCGCCAGCAGCTTTGGACAGGGGCCCTCCTACGAGCAGTACTTC. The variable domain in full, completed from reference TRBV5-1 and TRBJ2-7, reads KAGVTQTPRYLIKTRGQQVTLSCSPISGHRSVSWYQQTPGQGLQFLFEYFSETQRNKGNFPGRFSGRQFSNSRSEMNVSTLELGDSALYLCASSFGQGPSYEQYFGPGTRLTVT.

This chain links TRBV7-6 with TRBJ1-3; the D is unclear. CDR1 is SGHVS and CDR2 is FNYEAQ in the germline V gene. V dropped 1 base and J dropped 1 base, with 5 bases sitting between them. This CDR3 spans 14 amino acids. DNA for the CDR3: TGTGCCAGCAGCTTAGTCAGGTCTGGAAACACCATATATTTT. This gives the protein CASSLVRSGNTIYF.

The CDR3 is CASSQVTGTFF. The CDR3 bases are TGTGCCAGCAGCCAAGTCACCGGGACTTTCTTT. The chain is built from TRBV3-1 (or the pseudogene TRBV3-2) and TRBJ1-1; D is ambiguous. The V end lost 1 base, the J end lost 12 bases, and 9 bases lay between the germline ends. There are 11 residues in the CDR3. Germline V lookup: CDR1 LGHDT, CDR2 YNNKEL (reference sequence).

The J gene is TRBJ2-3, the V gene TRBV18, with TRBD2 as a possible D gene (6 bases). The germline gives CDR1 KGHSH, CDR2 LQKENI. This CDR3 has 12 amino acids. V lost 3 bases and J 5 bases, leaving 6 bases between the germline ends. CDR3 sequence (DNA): TGTGCCAGCTCACCGGAGGGAGATACGCAGTATTTT. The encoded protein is CASSPEGDTQYF. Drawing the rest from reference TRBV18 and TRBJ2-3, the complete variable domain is NAGVMQNPRHLVRRRGQEARLRCSPMKGHSHVYWYRQLPEEGLKFMVYLQKENIIDESGMPKERFSAEFPKEGPSILRIQQVVRGDSAAYFCASSPEGDTQYFGPGTRLTVL.

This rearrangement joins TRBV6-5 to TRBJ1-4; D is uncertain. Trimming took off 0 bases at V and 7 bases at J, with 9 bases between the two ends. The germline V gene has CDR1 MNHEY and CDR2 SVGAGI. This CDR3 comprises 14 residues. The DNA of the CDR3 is TGTGCCAGCAGTTACTCGGCAGGACTTGAAAAACTGTTTTTT. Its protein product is CASSYSAGLEKLFF.

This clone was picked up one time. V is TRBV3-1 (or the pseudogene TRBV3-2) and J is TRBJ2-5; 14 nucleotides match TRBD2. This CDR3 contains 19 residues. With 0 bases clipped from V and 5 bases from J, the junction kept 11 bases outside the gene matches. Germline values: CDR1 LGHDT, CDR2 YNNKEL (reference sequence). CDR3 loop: CASSQDLATSGGAVETQYF. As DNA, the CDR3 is TGTGCCAGCAGCCAAGATCTAGCGACTAGCGGGGGGGCCGTGGAGACCCAGTACTTC.

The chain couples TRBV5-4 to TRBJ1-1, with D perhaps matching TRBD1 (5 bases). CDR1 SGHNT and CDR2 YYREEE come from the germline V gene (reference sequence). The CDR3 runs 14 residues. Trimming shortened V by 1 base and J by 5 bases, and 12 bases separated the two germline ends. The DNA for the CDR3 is TGTGCCAGCAGCTTGCTCGGGGGGGGTACTGAAGCTTTCTTT. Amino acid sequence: CASSLLGGGTEAFF.

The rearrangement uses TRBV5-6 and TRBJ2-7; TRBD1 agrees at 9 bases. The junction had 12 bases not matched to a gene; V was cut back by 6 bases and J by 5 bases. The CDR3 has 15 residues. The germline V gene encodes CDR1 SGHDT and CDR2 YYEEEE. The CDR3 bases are TGTGCCAGCACCCTCCAGGGGGGGACAGGGAACGAGCAGTACTTC. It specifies CASTLQGGTGNEQYF. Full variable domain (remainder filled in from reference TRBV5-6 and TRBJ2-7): DAGVTQSPTHLIKTRGQQVTLRCSPKSGHDTVSWYQQALGQGPQFIFQYYEEEERQRGNFPDRFSGHQFPNYSSELNVNALLLGDSALYLCASTLQGGTGNEQYFGPGTRLTVT.

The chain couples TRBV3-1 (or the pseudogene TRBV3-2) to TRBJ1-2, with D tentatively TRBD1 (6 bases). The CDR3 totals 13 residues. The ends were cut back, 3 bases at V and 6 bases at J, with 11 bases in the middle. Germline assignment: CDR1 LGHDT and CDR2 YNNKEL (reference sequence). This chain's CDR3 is CASSQAGVNGYTF. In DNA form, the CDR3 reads TGTGCCAGCAGCCAGGCAGGGGTGAATGGCTACACCTTC.

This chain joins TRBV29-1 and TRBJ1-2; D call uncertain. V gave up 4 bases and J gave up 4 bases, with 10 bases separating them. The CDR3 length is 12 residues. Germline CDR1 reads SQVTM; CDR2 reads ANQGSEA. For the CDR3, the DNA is TGCAGCGTTGTCGTAGTTGGCTATGGCTACACCTTC. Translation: CSVVVVGYGYTF.

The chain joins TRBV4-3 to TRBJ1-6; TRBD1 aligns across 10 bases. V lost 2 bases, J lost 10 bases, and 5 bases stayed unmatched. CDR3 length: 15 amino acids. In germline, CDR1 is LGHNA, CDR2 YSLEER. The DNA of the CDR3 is TGCGCCAGCAGCCAATCCGGGACAGGGGCGTCACCCCTCCACTTT. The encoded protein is CASSQSGTGASPLHF.

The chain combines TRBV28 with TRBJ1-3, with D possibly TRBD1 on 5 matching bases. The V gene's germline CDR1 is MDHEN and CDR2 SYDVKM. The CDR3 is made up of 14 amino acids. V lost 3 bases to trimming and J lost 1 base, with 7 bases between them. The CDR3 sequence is CASSLGGSGNTIYF. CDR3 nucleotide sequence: TGTGCCAGCAGTTTGGGGGGGTCTGGAAACACCATATATTTT.

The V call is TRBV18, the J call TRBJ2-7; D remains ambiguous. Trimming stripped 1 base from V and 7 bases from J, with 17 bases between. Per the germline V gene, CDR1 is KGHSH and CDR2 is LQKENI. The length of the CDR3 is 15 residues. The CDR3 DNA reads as TGTGCCAGCTCACCACGTGTCACAAGCCACGGGGAGCAGTACTTC. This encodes CASSPRVTSHGEQYF.

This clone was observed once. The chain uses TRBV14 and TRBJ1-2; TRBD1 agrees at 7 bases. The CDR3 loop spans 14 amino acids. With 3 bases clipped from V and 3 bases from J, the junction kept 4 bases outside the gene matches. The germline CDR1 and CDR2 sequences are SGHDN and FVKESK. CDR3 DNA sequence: TGTGCCAGCAGCCATGCCGACAGGGACTATGGCTACACCTTC. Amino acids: CASSHADRDYGYTF. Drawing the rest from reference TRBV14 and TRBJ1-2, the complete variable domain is EAGVTQFPSHSVIEKGQTVTLRCDPISGHDNLYWYRRVMGKEIKFLLHFVKESKQDESGMPNNRFLAERTGGTYSTLKVQPAELEDSGVYFCASSHADRDYGYTFGSGTRLTVV.

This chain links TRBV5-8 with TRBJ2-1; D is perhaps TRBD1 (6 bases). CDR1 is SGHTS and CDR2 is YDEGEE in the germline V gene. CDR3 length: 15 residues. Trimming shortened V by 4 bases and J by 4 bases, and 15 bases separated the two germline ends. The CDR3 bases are TGTGCCAGCAGCACCTACGGGCAGGGGTACAATGAGCAGTTCTTC. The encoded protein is CASSTYGQGYNEQFF.

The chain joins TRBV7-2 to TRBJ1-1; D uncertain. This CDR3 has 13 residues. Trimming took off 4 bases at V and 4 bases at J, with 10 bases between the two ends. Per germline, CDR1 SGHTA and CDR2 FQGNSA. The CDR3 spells CASSSGISTEAFF. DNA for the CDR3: TGTGCCAGCAGCTCCGGGATTTCCACTGAAGCTTTCTTT.